This T cell receptor beta chain derives from a study of T-cell memory formation after mild COVID-19 (dated by TCRdb to the early 2020s). For context, the study as a whole: TCR sequence clusters from the two donors were largely donor specific. T-cell clones expanding and contracting after mild COVID-19 in a couple of donors were tracked by longitudinal TCRalpha and TCRbeta repertoire sequencing. The cohort comprised two young, previously healthy adult volunteers, one female and one male. The paper as a whole reports these results and caveats: The study included only a couple of mild cases, and larger cohorts that include severe cases with pre-infection samples were judged to be necessary. The detection of some responding clones in pre-infection memory suggests that pre-existing cross-reactive memory T cells joined the SARS-CoV-2 response. Contracting CD4+ clones turned up mainly in the CM and EM memory subsets, whereas EMRA was where CD8+ clones were enriched. Whether the second-wave clones peaking on day 37 were SARS-CoV-2 specific was not confirmed. Clones contracting from day 15 to 85 had balanced CD4/CD8 phenotypes, while a second wave expanding from day 15 to 37 was biased towards CD4+.

Ficoll-Paque density gradient centrifugation was used to isolate PBMCs. This clonotype was seen only a few times. No cognate antigen has been identified for it. No much larger clonotype is one base removed from it; base qualities were not supplied. The instrument was an Illumina NovaSeq 6000. TCRalpha and TCRbeta cDNA libraries were built by 5'RACE with constant-segment primers, adding sample barcodes and unique molecular identifiers. Trizol reagent was used to extract RNA from every sample. The libraries were amplified in two PCR steps, and the second step added a second sample barcode and Illumina TruSeq adapters. The libraries were sequenced on an Illumina NovaSeq using 2 x 150 bp paired-end reads. The original methods were these. Demultiplexing of reads and collapsing into UMI-guided consensus sequences were performed with migec v1.2.7. Using mixcr v2.1.11, UMI consensuses were aligned to TRA and TRB V and J templates and then assembled into clonotypes. Clonotypes were classified as expanded or contracted when called significant by both edgeR and NoisET, with noise models trained on biological replicates. For edgeR calls, a false discovery rate-adjusted p below 0.01 and a log2 fold-change threshold of 1 were applied. As an exploratory analysis of dynamics, max-normalized trajectories of the 1000 most abundant clonotypes were examined with PCA combined with hierarchical clustering. Each responding clone was given a CD4 or CD8 phenotype based on the CD4+ and CD8+ repertoires, which had been sequenced separately. Using fastp trimming at Q25 and MiXCR clonotype assembly, TCRdb reanalyzed the public sequencing data and kept in-frame beta chains. For every CDR3 protein sequence, its rows merge into one entry that carries the most common genes and DNA. None of the V and J calls come from the authors' own analysis; TCRdb made them. The sample records roughly 610,000 distinct CDR3 sequences, 15% to 20% of which are singletons. The top ten constitute roughly 7.8% of the sample.

The sequenced sample was PBMCs or a T cell subset sorted from them (not recorded which). The sequence came from an adult woman who had mild COVID-19 (a few samples of this study predate the infection). The sample titles of this study are shuffled in the database, so cell type and time point are left out; the donor was told from shared clones.

DNA sequence: TGTGCCAGCAGTTTAACCGGGACTAGCGCGGAGACCCAGTACTTC. It codes for CASSLTGTSAETQYF. The chain uses TRBV27 and TRBJ2-5; 10 bases in between match TRBD2. V is cut back by 2 bases and J by 5 bases, with 5 bases in the junction unmatched. Sequences MNHEY (CDR1) and SMNVEV (CDR2) are obtained from the germline V gene (reference sequence). The CDR3 has 15 amino acids, counting the end cysteine and phenylalanine. The entry retains the CDR3 DNA only, 45 bases that are in frame from base 1.